The sequence of this T cell receptor beta chain was determined in a study of T cell repertoires in cytomegalovirus infection. Comments on this clonotype: Its target is not known.

Study-level findings and limits: CMV-specific TCR beta clonotypes restricted by HLA-C were the ones dominating the ex vivo response.

TCRdb itself ran the reads through MiXCR, one entry per CDR3 protein. This sample has just under 550,000 distinct CDR3 sequences; less than 30% occur once, and the top ten carry 13%. The V end lost 7 bases, the J end lost 6 bases, and 22 bases lay between the germline ends. The CDR3 spans 15 residues. Germline V gene lookup returns CDR1 MDHEN and CDR2 SYDVKM. The J gene is TRBJ2-7, the V gene TRBV28; tentatively, D is TRBD1 (6 bases). The sequencing input was PBMCs. The source is a human donor in good health (CMV status not recorded). Some clones in this sample may be carry-over from other donors' samples. DNA of the CDR3: TGTGCCAGCATTATACAGGGTTCTCCCCCCTCCGAGCAGTACTTC. Protein sequence: CASIIQGSPPSEQYF. The complete variable domain, with remaining parts taken from reference TRBV28 and TRBJ2-7, reads DVKVTQSSRYLVKRTGEKVFLECVQDMDHENMFWYRQDPGLGLRLIYFSYDVKMKEKGDIPEGYSVSREKKERFSLILESASTNQTSMYLCASIIQGSPPSEQYFGPGTRLTVT.